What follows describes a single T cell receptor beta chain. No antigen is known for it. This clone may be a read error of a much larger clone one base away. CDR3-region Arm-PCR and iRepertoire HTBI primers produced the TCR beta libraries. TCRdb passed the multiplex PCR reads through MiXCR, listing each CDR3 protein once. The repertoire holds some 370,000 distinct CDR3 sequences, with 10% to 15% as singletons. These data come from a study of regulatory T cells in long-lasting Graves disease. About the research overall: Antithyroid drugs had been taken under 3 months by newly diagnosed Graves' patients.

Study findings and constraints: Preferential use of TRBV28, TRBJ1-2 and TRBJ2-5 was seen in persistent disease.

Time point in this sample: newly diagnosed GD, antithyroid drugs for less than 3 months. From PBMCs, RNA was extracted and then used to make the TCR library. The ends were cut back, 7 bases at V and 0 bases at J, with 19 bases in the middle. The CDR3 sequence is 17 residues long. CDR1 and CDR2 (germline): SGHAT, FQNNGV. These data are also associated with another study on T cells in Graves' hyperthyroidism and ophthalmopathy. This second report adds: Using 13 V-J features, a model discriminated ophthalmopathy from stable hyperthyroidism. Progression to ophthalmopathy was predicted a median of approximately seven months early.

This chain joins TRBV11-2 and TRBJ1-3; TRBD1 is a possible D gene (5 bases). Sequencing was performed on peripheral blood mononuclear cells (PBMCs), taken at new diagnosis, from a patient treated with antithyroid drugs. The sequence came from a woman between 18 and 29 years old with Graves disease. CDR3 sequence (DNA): TGTGCCAGCATTCCTTTTCCGGGACGGGACTCTGGAAACACCATATATTTT. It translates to CASIPFPGRDSGNTIYF.